This TCR beta chain was sequenced for a study of T cell responses to AZD1222 COVID-19 vaccine. Study findings and constraints: Nearly half of spike-specific TCRs reportedly target variant regions that are unmutated in the B.1.351 and B.1.1.7 variants.

Sequencing was performed with immunoSEQ multiplex PCR; in TCRdb, only in-frame clones are kept and a portion is missing. The table lists roughly 140,000 clones, around nine tenths of them singletons. Trimming took off 1 base at V and 7 bases at J, with 9 bases between the two ends. From germline, CDR1 is SGHRS and CDR2 YFSETQ. This CDR3 spans 13 amino acids. With regard to this clone: What it recognizes is unknown.

V gene TRBV5-1 combines with J gene TRBJ1-5; maybe TRBD1 (5 bases). This receptor was obtained from an adult who received the AZD1222 COVID-19 vaccine. The specimen was peripheral blood, collected 28 days after the second AZD1222 dose. CDR3: CASSLNQGQPQHF. For the CDR3, the DNA is TGCGCCAGCAGCTTGAATCAGGGCCAGCCCCAGCATTTT.